This section outlines one TCR beta chain sequence together with its context. This receptor's antigen is unknown. This entry comes from a study of cytomegalovirus exposure and HLA in healthy donors (dated by TCRdb to about 2017). Regarding the study in general: In an earlier analysis of roughly 590 of the donors, under 300 Gb of sequence data and approximately 100 million unique TCR beta sequences from 150 million to 200 million T cells were reported. An early release covering about 600 HLA-typed donors comprised 250 to 350 gigabases of sequencing data and around 80 million unique TCR sequences. Among 300 to 500 genotyped donors of the cohort, an average of roughly 230,000 unique TCR beta nucleotide sequences was sequenced per donor, of which 15% to 20% were non-productive. An earlier analysis of fewer than 750 of the donors used high-throughput TCR beta sequencing to judge whether each TCR beta V gene segment behaved as functional or pseudogenic. A separate validation cohort of roughly 110 different subjects was used in addition to the roughly 620-subject first cohort. In the later analysis, no new phenotypic data were used to find candidate immune exposures; instead, reliance was placed on TCR beta sequences and their occurrence across donors. In a later genetic analysis, genome-wide SNP genotypes for about 55% of the roughly 700 donors were used, and that subset was treated as a discovery cohort. Both class I and class II loci were covered by HLA typing, at four-digit resolution. Donor age, sex, ethnicity and CMV serostatus were collected together with the repertoire data. Using immunosequencing, the study profiled T cell repertoires from 550 to 750 subjects and related those repertoires to cytomegalovirus serostatus. All discovery cohort repertoires had been generated on a single sequencing platform. Four to six DR-DQ haplotypes were handled as single units for association and clustering because linkage in the cohort was strong. The genetic ancestry cluster associated with self-reported Caucasian donors included 70% to 85% of the roughly 410 genotyped donors. A later analysis re-examined previously published TCR beta repertoires from more than 600 donors and added high-resolution HLA genotyping to investigate patterns of TCR occurrence. The study aimed to test whether signatures of past pathogen exposure could be identified by cataloging public T cell receptors. Typing coverage varied by locus: roughly 620-640 donors for A, B, C, DRB1 and DQB1; under 550 for DQA1; some 610 for DPA1; around 450 for DPB1. To predict cytomegalovirus infection status, the study combined high-throughput TCR immunosequencing, statistical association of individual TCRs with disease status, and machine learning. On the study overall, not on this receptor specifically: According to the authors, the approach could potentially be generalized to other disease states and immunological phenotypes. The classifier was reported to diagnose cytomegalovirus status with high specificity and sensitivity in both the original cohort and the validation cohort. In a later genetic analysis, a missense DCLRE1C variant was associated with V-gene and J-gene trimming of TCR beta chains, and the association was replicated in an independent cohort. A cluster of highly shared sequence variants was judged likely to be a technical artifact of the sequencing pipeline. Some IMGT-functional V segments, including TRBV6-2 and TRBV6-3, could not be told apart with the 87-base-pair reads, so those segments were excluded. While some public TCRs were present in many individuals, most TCR sequences turned up only very rarely across donors. In this cohort, only TCR beta chains were sequenced, and detectable features were limited by the absence of alpha or paired-chain data. According to a later genetic analysis, donors in an Asian-associated ancestry cluster had fewer N-insertions in productive TCRs than the approximately 710-donor mean. Immune exposure information for the cohort was limited to CMV serostatus. In an earlier analysis of about 550 of the donors, most TCR beta V segments were observed in productive rearrangements about 90% or about 30% of the time, broadly matching IMGT annotations. In the study, approximately 160 TCR beta chains were listed as associated with cytomegalovirus. Roughly uniform sequencing depth across donors was assumed in presence/absence analyses, although this assumption may not hold. According to a later analysis, most CMV-associated TCR beta chains appeared to be HLA-restricted, and the HLA associations seemed to be driven largely by CMV exposure. Because counts were too low, 15 or so rarely observed V segments, including chromosome 9 orphons, were excluded from the earlier analysis of roughly 580 of the donors. Correlated functional status among segregating V segments might be attributable to linkage disequilibrium, but an unknown experimental factor could not be ruled out. In a later analysis, HLA-associated TCR beta chains showed more clonal expansion and lower generation probabilities than non-associated chains that were equally common. Several of the top co-occurrence clusters appeared to be linked to parvovirus B19, influenza, CMV and Epstein-Barr virus, according to a later analysis. A further reported finding was that TCR beta sequences accurately predicted the HLA-A and HLA-B alleles for most subjects in the first cohort. HLA typing was unavailable for some donors at each locus, so association tests used only the typed subset. At a false discovery rate of 0.05, a later analysis linked some 18,000 TCR beta sequences to specific HLA alleles. A few of the identified cytomegalovirus-associated TCR beta chains were confirmed in vitro to be specific for cytomegalovirus antigens. Assigning TCR associations to individual alleles was difficult when HLA alleles, especially DR and DQ, strongly co-occurred. A later analysis found that TCR association rates varied across HLA loci, with DRB1 alleles showing the most associated TCRs and HLA-C alleles the fewest.

The library was built by means of the immunoSEQ multiplex PCR assay. For the multiplex PCR, a mixture combining 60 forward primers for TCR Vbeta segments and 13 reverse primers for TCR Jbeta segments was used. The CDR3 region of rearranged TCR beta genes was amplified from genomic DNA by a multiplex PCR assay. Amplified TCR beta libraries were sequenced as 87-base-pair reads on the Illumina HiSeq System. The authors' pipeline ran thus. Across the roughly 670 repertoires, a later analysis counted 75 million to 90 million unique TCR beta chains, roughly 11 million of which were shared by at least two donors. Raw reads were error-corrected and collapsed into unique sequences with a nearest-neighbor algorithm that merged closely related sequences to remove PCR and sequencing errors. V, D and J gene segments were assigned by aligning CDR3 sequences to IMGT reference sequences. For a sequence to be retained, at least a six-nucleotide match to both a V gene segment and a J gene segment was required. A rearrangement was called productive if the CDR3 had no stop codons and remained in frame with V and J, and every other rearrangement was called non-productive. Following IMGT convention, CDR3 was defined as the stretch from the second conserved V-encoded cysteine up to the conserved J-encoded phenylalanine. The earlier analysis of about 590 of the donors excluded sequences that lacked an unambiguous match to a single V gene segment. In an earlier analysis of approximately 500 of the donors, a V segment was called functional when productive rearrangements were above 56.7%, and segregating when the standard deviation between donors exceeded 5%. To diagnose cytomegalovirus status from the catalog of TCR beta chain sequences, a statistical classification framework was built. In a later analysis, V and J genes were assigned by comparing TCR nucleotide sequences against IMGT/GENE-DB human TR gene sequences. In a later analysis, CDR3 sequences and most-parsimonious VDJ recombination scenarios were assigned using the TCRdist pipeline. In a later analysis, each TCR beta chain was defined by its CDR3 amino acid sequence together with its V-gene family, and reads without a unique V-gene family were excluded. To address suspected cross-contamination and a sequencing artifact, a later analysis removed some 620 highly shared, low-generation-probability nucleotide sequences. For each public chain, a later analysis derived a clonal expansion index from normalized ranks of inferred template counts within each repertoire. A later analysis computed generation probabilities with a VDJ recombination model fitted to out-of-frame rearrangements, and checked the results against IGoR. A later analysis scored TCR-TCR, TCR-HLA and TCR-CMV co-occurrence with hypergeometric tests, applying a repertoire-size bias correction to TCR pairs. A later analysis estimated false discovery rates by permuting HLA or CMV assignments 20 times. A later analysis grouped co-occurring TCRs with DBSCAN, adding TCRdist sequence similarity when clustering within HLA-allele-positive subsets. For co-occurrence clustering, repertoires with fewer than 30,000 or more than 120,000 public chains were excluded, along with several repertoires with anomalous nucleotide sharing. As stored in TCRdb, this immuneACCESS dataset retains in-frame rearrangements with V and J assigned. A fraction of the clones does not appear; measured against another copy, unresolved V genes explain less than half of the discrepancy, and the remainder lacks a known reason. D and trimming come from the DNA, and the V and J calls and clone size come from that table. Per the sample table, the count is approximately 120,000 clones. Together, the top ten hold under 1.3% of the sample.

V is cut back by 1 base and J by 5 bases, with 11 bases in the junction unmatched. The CDR3 goes from the cysteine to the phenylalanine over 17 residues. Of all the DNA, just the CDR3 is kept, 51 bases in frame from base 1. CDR1 MGHRA and CDR2 YSYEKL were looked up in the germline V gene. The cohort consisted of 600 to 700 healthy bone marrow donors. At the time of sampling, every cohort member was nominally healthy, though immune exposures that went unrecorded were likely present. The donor was CMV seronegative and was included in the group of about 350 seronegative cohort members. Each donor provided a peripheral blood sample, and peripheral blood mononuclear cells were used for TCR beta sequencing. Genomic DNA extraction from the blood cell samples was performed with the Qiagen DNeasy Blood Extraction Kit.

Recombination linked TRBV4-1 to TRBJ1-5; 7 middle bases align to TRBD1. The receptor's source is a young man in good health and CMV-seronegative. Sequenced input: PBMCs. The CDR3 loop reads CASSQALGGQLYQPQHF. The base sequence is TGCGCCAGCAGCCAAGCCCTCGGGGGACAGCTCTATCAGCCCCAGCATTTT.